This entry features one T cell receptor (beta chain) sequence. What it binds is not known. MiXCR, applied by TCRdb to the 5' RACE reads, yields one record per CDR3 protein. The sample gives roughly 68,000 distinct CDR3 sequences, over 15% of which show up once; 30% to 35% is in the top ten. The data were obtained in a study of T-cell memory formation after mild COVID-19. About the study: Largely, TCR clusters stayed within a single donor. Findings and caveats of the study: Contracting clones from day 15 to 85 had balanced CD4/CD8; later expanders favoured CD4+.

Germline CDR1 and CDR2: SGHRS and YFSETQ. The CDR3 is 13 residues long. With V trimmed by 4 bases and J by 2 bases, 2 bases remained unmatched. The specimen was PBMCs or a T cell subset sorted from them (not recorded which). The receptor was isolated from an adult woman who had mild COVID-19 (a few samples of this study predate the infection). Cell type and time point are not known. The V call is TRBV5-1, the J call TRBJ2-5; 7 nucleotides align to TRBD1. The CDR3 loop is CASSMGQQETQYF. The DNA of the CDR3 is TGCGCCAGCAGCATGGGACAGCAAGAGACCCAGTACTTC. Filled out from reference TRBV5-1 and TRBJ2-5, the complete variable domain reads KAGVTQTPRYLIKTRGQQVTLSCSPISGHRSVSWYQQTPGQGLQFLFEYFSETQRNKGNFPGRFSGRQFSNSRSEMNVSTLELGDSALYLCASSMGQQETQYFGPGTRLLVL.